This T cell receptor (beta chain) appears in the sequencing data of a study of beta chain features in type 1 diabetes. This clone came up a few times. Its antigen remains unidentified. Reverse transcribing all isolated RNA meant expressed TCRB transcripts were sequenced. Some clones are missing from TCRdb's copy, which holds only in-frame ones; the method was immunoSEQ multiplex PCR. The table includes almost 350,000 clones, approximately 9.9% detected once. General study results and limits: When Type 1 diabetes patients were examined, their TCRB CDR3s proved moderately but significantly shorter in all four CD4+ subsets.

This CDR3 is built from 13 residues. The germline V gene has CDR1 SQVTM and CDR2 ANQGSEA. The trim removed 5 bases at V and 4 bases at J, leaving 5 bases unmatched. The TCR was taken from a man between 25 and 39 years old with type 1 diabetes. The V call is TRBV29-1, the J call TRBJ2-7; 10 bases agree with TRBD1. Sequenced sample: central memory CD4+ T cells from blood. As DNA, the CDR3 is TGCAGCGTTTCCCGGACAGGGGGGTACGAGCAGTACTTC. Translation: CSVSRTGGYEQYF.